This TCR beta chain was obtained from a study of CXCR3-negative and CXCR3-positive naive CD8 T cells (dated by TCRdb to between 2018 and 2020). Study-level background: In total, some 130 million TRB reads were obtained, or roughly 1.5 +/- 0.3 million reads per library. Diversity and physicochemical repertoire analyses were performed on about a dozen donors pooled from two independent experiments. The TRBV-TRBJ cluster analysis covered naive subsets from 5 or 6 donors and memory cells from 3 donors. On the study overall, not on this receptor specifically: Comparably high repertoire diversity was found in both naive subsets, whereas much lower repertoire diversity was found in memory CD8+ T cells. Freshly isolated PBMCs were used for most assays because CXCR3 expression partially decreased after cryopreservation. Similar TRBV-TRBJ usage was shown by naive CXCR3-negative and CXCR3-positive cells from the same donor, whereas distinct patterns were shown by memory cells. TRB CDR3s from CXCR3-positive naive cells showed higher hydrophobicity (lower Kidera factor 4), lower energy, and higher strength and volume indices than CXCR3-negative naive cells. Surface CD5, linked to self-reactivity in mice, was comparable between naive subsets; TCR interaction strength was therefore also inferred from TRB CDR3 physicochemical properties.

As to this clonotype: Which antigen it targets is not known.

For each CD8+ T cell subset, flow sorting was done in triplicate, and about 300,000 cells per subset went directly into RLT lysis buffer. To exclude memory contaminants, naive CD8+ T cells were stringently defined as CD45RO-CCR7+CD27+CD95-. Using standard density gradient centrifugation, peripheral blood mononuclear cells were isolated from buffy coats. Naive CXCR3-negative and CXCR3-positive CD8+ T cells were flow-sorted on a FACSAria III. Total RNA was extracted from sorted cells with an RNeasy Mini Kit. The instrument was a NextSeq 550. The Human TCR Profiling Kit (MiLaboratory) was used to prepare UMI-labeled 5' RACE TRB cDNA libraries. cDNA synthesis used the entire amount of extracted RNA, and PCR amplification then used the entire amount of cDNA produced. Libraries were prepared in parallel using an identical number of PCR cycles. The published analysis was carried out like this. About 50,000 +/- 9,200 unique UMI-labeled TRB cDNA molecules per library were extracted with MIGEC and MiXCR, with at least two reads per UMI required. Each library averaged about 37,000 +/- 9,700 functional in-frame TRB CDR3 nucleotide clonotypes without stop codons. Diversity metrics, including normalized Shannon-Wiener and Chao1, were computed in VDJtools after downsampling to 5000 UMI-labeled TRB molecules per sample. VDJtools computed clonotype-size-weighted physicochemical properties of the central five CDR3 residues: interaction energy, strength, volume and Kidera factor 4. TCRdb reprocessed the reads and provides one entry for every CDR3 protein sequence; no DNA is given. The authors' filters were not applied to this entry. The table held for this sample gives about 110,000 distinct CDR3 sequences. Over 0.35% of the sample rests with the top ten.

Sequenced sample: naive CXCR3+ CD8+ T cells from blood. The cell subset or site label of this sample denotes: CD45RO-CCR7+CD27+CD95- naive CD8+ T cells expressing CXCR3 (TNR3+). The TCR was taken from a human donor in good health. Some clones in this sample may be carry-over from other donors' samples.

The CDR3 region reads CSEMRQGNYNEQFF. Here the chain combines TRBV29-1 and TRBJ2-1; the D call of TRBD1 rests on TCRdb alone, since no DNA is present to check it. Including cysteine and phenylalanine, the CDR3 has 14 amino acids. A DNA sequence was not provided. The germline V gene encodes CDR1 SQVTM and CDR2 ANQGSEA.